This T cell receptor (beta chain) was sequenced in a study of blood T cell repertoires in COVID-19. As handled by the study authors: Cell counts per sample came from amplifying reference gene primers. The data were produced by immunoSEQ multiplex PCR, yet TCRdb's version contains in-frame clones alone and is incomplete. From that table come the V and J calls and clone size; the DNA was used to work out D and trimming. Among 140,000 to 150,000 clones listed, 78% were seen once. V gave up 2 bases and J gave up 5 bases; unmatched junction bases: 6. Germline-derived CDR1 and CDR2 are KGHSH and LQKENI. This CDR3 contains 14 residues. Allocation to cohorts depended on clinical history reported by the participants.

Sequenced: PBMCs or T cells enriched from blood (not recorded which). The sequence was obtained from a woman in her 50s who had recovered from COVID-19. The chain carries TRBV18 and TRBJ2-7, with 7 bases fitting TRBD1. The CDR3: CASSPETGTDEQYV. The CDR3 DNA is TGTGCCAGCTCACCAGAGACAGGGACAGACGAGCAGTACGTC.